This T cell receptor beta chain was retrieved from a study of blood T cell repertoires in COVID-19. Overall study context: Researchers got acute and convalescent COVID-19 samples from the United States, Italy and Spain. Sources were T cells, B-cell-depleted T cells, or PBMCs; the material itself was cDNA or gDNA.

In the source study's methods: Amplification with reference gene primers provided the estimates of nucleated cell counts. The data were produced by immunoSEQ multiplex PCR, yet TCRdb's version contains in-frame clones alone and is incomplete. D and trimming come from the DNA, and the V and J calls and clone size come from that table. The sample holds 35,000 or so clones; around 88% are singletons and the top ten take 6.3%. This CDR3 has 15 amino acids. V shed 1 base and J 1 base; nucleotides not matched to a gene: 1. CDR1 is LNHNV, CDR2 YYDKDF, per germline (reference sequence). This clonotype was obtained from a human donor in a cohort sampled during active COVID-19. Sequenced input: peripheral blood. The chain carries TRBV15 and TRBJ2-7, with 10 bases fitting TRBD2. The DNA of the CDR3 is TGTGCCACCAGCAGAGTGACTAGCGGGTCCTACGAGCAGTACTTC. It yields the protein CATSRVTSGSYEQYF.